This T cell receptor (beta chain) was recovered during a study of cytomegalovirus exposure and HLA in healthy donors. Amplification used 60 Vbeta primers and 13 Jbeta primers. Per the original methods: Unique TCR beta chains totaled some 88 million in a later count, with approximately 11 million of them shared. Generated by immunoSEQ multiplex PCR, the TCRdb table keeps only in-frame clones and is missing some. That table is the source of V, J and clone size, and D and trimming were worked out from the DNA. The table lists about 200,000 clones, approximately 86% of them singletons, with approximately 0.31% in the top ten. Sequencing was carried out using PBMCs. The source is a woman between 25 and 40 years old in good health and CMV-seronegative.

The DNA of the CDR3 is TGCGCCAGCAGCCAGGCTCGCGGAGCCAAAAACATTCAGTACTTC. It translates to CASSQARGAKNIQYF. This chain uses TRBV4-1 with TRBJ2-4; D is unclear. V was pared by 3 bases and J by 0 bases, with 9 bases between. This CDR3 has 15 amino acids. Germline CDR1 is MGHRA and CDR2 is YSYEKL.